The next 18 T cell receptor beta chains were all read from a single sample in a study of blood T cell repertoires in COVID-19. Generated by immunoSEQ multiplex PCR, the TCRdb table keeps only in-frame clones and is missing some. The data show roughly 64,000 clones, roughly 75% seen once. Sequenced input: peripheral blood. The receptor source for this set is a man in his sixties with COVID-19, enrolled during active disease.

The chain has TRBV3-1 (or the pseudogene TRBV3-2) and TRBJ2-3; TRBD2 matches at 10 bases. The length of the CDR3 is 14 residues. V dropped 5 bases and J dropped 5; count of bases not matched to a gene: 4. Germline values: CDR1 LGHDT, CDR2 YNNKEL (reference sequence). The CDR3 bases are TGTGCCAGCAGCTCGTCTAGCGGGGGAGATACGCAGTATTTT. It specifies CASSSSSGGDTQYF.

The chain couples TRBV5-1 to TRBJ2-2; D might be TRBD1 (6 bases). Germline loops: CDR1 SGHRS, CDR2 YFSETQ. This CDR3 is built from 14 residues. The V and J ends lost 4 bases and 3 bases respectively, with 10 bases between them. The CDR3 nucleotides are TGCGCCAGCAGCCCGGACAGAGACACCGGGGAGCTGTTTTTT. It yields the protein CASSPDRDTGELFF.

CDR3 loop: CASSQAQRTGGYNSPLHF. The CDR3, as DNA: TGTGCCAGCAGCCAGGCTCAAAGGACAGGGGGTTATAATTCACCCCTCCACTTT. The V and J genes are TRBV4-2 and TRBJ1-6; 10 bases agree with TRBD1. The CDR3 runs 18 residues. V was clipped by 3 bases and J by 4 bases; unmatched bases: 9. Germline assignment: CDR1 LGHNA and CDR2 YNFKEQ.

The chain uses TRBV30 and TRBJ2-3; TRBD2 matches 10 bases. J was trimmed by 4 bases and V by 2 bases; bases with no gene match: 12. The germline V gene encodes CDR1 GTSNPN and CDR2 SVGIG (reference sequence). The CDR3 extends over 17 amino acids. CDR3 residues: CAWSTSPSSGSADTQYF. The CDR3 nucleotides read TGTGCCTGGAGTACTTCCCCCTCTAGCGGGAGTGCAGATACGCAGTATTTT. Based on the CDR3 plus reference TRBV30 and TRBJ2-3, the full variable domain is SQTIHQWPATLVQPVGSPLSLECTVEGTSNPNLYWYRQAAGRGLQLLFYSVGIGQISSEVPQNLSASRPQDRQFILSSKKLLLSDSGFYLCAWSTSPSSGSADTQYFGPGTRLTVL.

The rearrangement links TRBV19 to TRBJ2-1, with D uncertain. The V end lost 5 bases, the J end lost 4 bases, and 12 bases lay between the germline ends. The CDR3 spans 14 residues. In germline, CDR1 is LNHDA, CDR2 SQIVND (reference sequence). CDR3 bases: TGTGCCAGTAGTGACCTCAGGAAGTACAATGAGCAGTTCTTC. Translating gives CASSDLRKYNEQFF.

The chain employs TRBV5-1 and TRBJ1-4; D gene uncertain. Germline loops: CDR1 SGHRS, CDR2 YFSETQ. The CDR3 runs to 19 residues. V shed 0 bases and J shed 0 bases, with 18 bases lying between them. CDR3 coding DNA: TGCGCCAGCAGCTTGGGTGACGGGTCCTTGATAGCAACTAATGAAAAACTGTTTTTT. This translates into CASSLGDGSLIATNEKLFF. Full variable domain (remainder filled in from reference TRBV5-1 and TRBJ1-4): KAGVTQTPRYLIKTRGQQVTLSCSPISGHRSVSWYQQTPGQGLQFLFEYFSETQRNKGNFPGRFSGRQFSNSRSEMNVSTLELGDSALYLCASSLGDGSLIATNEKLFFGSGTQLSVL.

The rearrangement joins TRBV20-1 to TRBJ1-2, with 7 bases that match TRBD1. J was trimmed by 5 bases and V by 7 bases; bases with no gene match: 4. Per germline, CDR1 DFQATT and CDR2 SNEGSKA (reference sequence). CDR3 length: 11 residues. Written as DNA, the CDR3 is TGCAGTGTCCCGACAGGGTATGGCTACACCTTC. This codes for CSVPTGYGYTF.

The J gene is TRBJ1-2, the V gene TRBV9, with D tentatively TRBD1 (6 bases). Trimming took 4 bases from V and 9 from J, leaving 13 bases between them. CDR1 and CDR2 (germline): SGDLS, YYNGEE. CDR3 length equals 12 residues. This chain's CDR3 is CASSFEGGSYTF. The CDR3 DNA sequence: TGTGCCAGCAGCTTTGAGGGGGGGAGCTACACCTTC.

The chain employs TRBV28 and TRBJ2-5, with a weak D call TRBD2 (5 bases). This CDR3 has 13 residues. V lost 2 bases and J 5 bases, leaving 9 bases between the germline ends. Germline CDR1 reads MDHEN; CDR2 reads SYDVKM. The CDR3 nucleotides read TGTGCCAGCAGTTTAGTGGGCGGGGAGACCCAGTACTTC. Amino acids: CASSLVGGETQYF.

The chain employs TRBV9 and TRBJ1-2, with D possibly matching TRBD1 (6 bases). Germline V gene lookup returns CDR1 SGDLS and CDR2 YYNGEE. The CDR3 runs 14 residues. Between the trimmed V and J ends, which lost 2 bases and 5 bases, there was a span of 13 bases. The CDR3 region is CASSVAGAGYGYTF. In DNA form, the CDR3 reads TGTGCCAGCAGCGTGGCAGGGGCCGGGTATGGCTACACCTTC.

The chain carries TRBV2 and TRBJ2-2; tentative D call: TRBD2 (6 bases). V lost 6 bases and J lost 3, with 14 bases in between. Germline V gene sequence: CDR1 SNHLY, CDR2 FYNNEI. This CDR3 region has 15 residues. This chain's CDR3 is CASSSTRSDTGELFF. The CDR3 nucleotides are TGTGCCAGCAGCTCGACTAGATCCGACACCGGGGAGCTGTTTTTT.

This clone showed up just once. J is TRBJ2-3 and V is TRBV7-9; D possibly corresponds to TRBD2 (6 bases). CDR3 size: 14 residues. V lost 1 base, J lost 5 bases, and 10 bases lay in between. CDR1 is SEHNR, CDR2 FQNEAQ, per germline (reference sequence). In DNA form, the CDR3 reads TGTGCCAGCAGCTTAGGGTTAGCGGAAGATACGCAGTATTTT. Translation gives CASSLGLAEDTQYF.

This chain connects TRBV11-2 to TRBJ2-7, with D perhaps matching TRBD1 (5 bases). Trimming took off 6 bases at V and 0 bases at J, with 12 bases between the two ends. CDR3 length: 14 residues. CDR1 and CDR2 from the germline V gene are SGHAT and FQNNGV. CDR3 sequence reads: CASRDIRSSYEQYF. As DNA, the CDR3 is TGTGCCAGCAGGGACATTAGGAGCTCCTACGAGCAGTACTTC. The variable domain in full, completed from reference TRBV11-2 and TRBJ2-7, reads EAGVAQSPRYKIIEKRQSVAFWCNPISGHATLYWYQQILGQGPKLLIQFQNNGVVDDSQLPKDRFSAERLKGVDSTLKIQPAKLEDSAVYLCASRDIRSSYEQYFGPGTRLTVT.

V usage is TRBV9 and J usage is TRBJ2-1, with 12 bases that match TRBD2. This CDR3 has 16 residues. Looked up from germline, CDR1 is SGDLS and CDR2 is YYNGEE. J lost 9 bases, V lost 0 bases, and 7 bases had no gene match. CDR3 sequence reads: CASSVASGRARGEQFF. CDR3 in DNA: TGTGCCAGCAGCGTAGCTAGCGGGAGGGCCCGGGGTGAGCAGTTCTTC.

This chain links TRBV7-3 with TRBJ2-2, with TRBD1 matching over 7 bases. CDR1 SGHTA and CDR2 FQGTGA come from the germline V gene. CDR3 size: 15 residues. The V segment lost 5 bases and the J segment 3 bases; nucleotides outside the gene matches: 6. The CDR3 protein is CASSHGDSHTGELFF. CDR3 DNA sequence: TGTGCCAGCAGCCATGGGGACAGTCACACCGGGGAGCTGTTTTTT.

The chain couples TRBV6-1 to TRBJ2-5; 10 positions match TRBD1. With 8 bases clipped from V and 1 base from J, the junction kept 10 bases outside the gene matches. The CDR3 runs to 16 residues. The germline gives CDR1 MNHNS, CDR2 SASEGT. The CDR3 region has the DNA TGTGCCAGCGGTGGATTCCGGGACAGGGGCCAAGAGACCCAGTACTTC. This codes for CASGGFRDRGQETQYF.

This clone has just a few counts. The CDR3 DNA sequence: TGCAGCGTGCGAGGACAGACCGACACTGAAGCTTTCTTT. Protein product: CSVRGQTDTEAFF. This chain joins TRBV29-1 and TRBJ1-1, with a possible D match to TRBD1 (6 bases). The CDR3 consists of 13 residues. From germline, CDR1 is SQVTM and CDR2 ANQGSEA. Trimming left V 6 bases short and J 3 bases short, with 14 bases between.

J is TRBJ1-2 and V is TRBV19; 9 bases are a match to TRBD1. The CDR3 extends over 15 amino acids. Germline values: CDR1 LNHDA, CDR2 SQIVND (reference sequence). Trimming cost V 5 bases and J 7 bases; bases outside gene matches: 11. The CDR3 spells CASSLLGQGTGGYTF. The CDR3 DNA reads as TGTGCCAGTAGTCTCCTGGGACAGGGAACAGGTGGCTACACCTTC. Full variable domain (remainder filled in from reference TRBV19 and TRBJ1-2): DGGITQSPKYLFRKEGQNVTLSCEQNLNHDAMYWYRQDPGQGLRLIYYSQIVNDFQKGDIAEGYSVSREKKESFPLTVTSAQKNPTAFYLCASSLLGQGTGGYTFGSGTRLTVV.